This TCR beta chain comes out of a study of blood T cells in healthy people across ages. Notes on the study in general: CMV status of donors was not determined, possibly confounding expanded clonotype changes. Measured against age, TCR beta diversity per million T cells decreased in a roughly linear manner.

Peripheral blood from each donor was collected in a volume of 9.5 to 10 milliliters. Total RNA was isolated from each sample in quantities of at least 5.5 micrograms. Concerning this clonotype itself: Its antigen is unidentified.

Primers used in a second PCR of about 7 to 12 cycles were a sample-barcoded 5' primer and a J-beta primer mix. Using its own MiXCR run on the 5' RACE reads, TCRdb lists one record per CDR3 protein. The sample yields about 1.4 million distinct CDR3 sequences, approximately 59% seen once. With 4 bases clipped from V and 7 bases from J, the junction kept 13 bases outside the gene matches. The CDR3 totals 18 residues. CDR1 is MGHDK, CDR2 SYGVNS, per germline. V and J are TRBV25-1 and TRBJ2-2; 12 nucleotides align to TRBD2. Sample: blood. The origin of this receptor is a man aged 18 to 30 in good health. This chain's CDR3 is CASSGPPTSGGFLGELFF. For the CDR3, the DNA is TGTGCCAGCAGTGGACCGCCGACTAGCGGGGGATTTCTCGGGGAGCTGTTTTTT.